This TCR beta chain derives from a study of cytomegalovirus exposure and HLA in healthy donors. CDR1 is KGHSH and CDR2 is LQKENI in the germline V gene. Trimming left V 0 bases short and J 3 bases short, with 8 bases between. This CDR3 contains 14 residues. Primers for the PCR totalled 60 Vbeta and 13 Jbeta. Sequenced by immunoSEQ multiplex PCR; TCRdb stores in-frame clones only, minus some. The table has some 200,000 clones, 60% to 80% seen once. The receptor was derived from a man in his late teens or twenties in good health and CMV-seronegative. The material sequenced was PBMCs. The J gene is TRBJ1-1, the V gene TRBV18; the D gene is possibly TRBD1 (6 bases). CDR3 nucleotides: TGTGCCAGCTCACCACCGAAGGGGGACACTGAAGCTTTCTTT. Encoded protein: CASSPPKGDTEAFF.